This T cell receptor beta chain was observed in a study of T cell changes during pregnancy in multiple sclerosis. Sequenced by immunoSEQ multiplex PCR; TCRdb stores in-frame clones only, minus some. The repertoire holds approximately 57,000 clones, with 92% as singletons. The sequencing used CD4+ T cells from peripheral blood mononuclear cells, collected in the second trimester of pregnancy. This clonotype originated in a female donor with multiple sclerosis, enrolled in a pregnancy study.

CDR3: CASSWSRDRHTGELFF. DNA for the CDR3: TGTGCCAGCAGCTGGTCCCGGGACAGACACACCGGGGAGCTGTTTTTT. The chain has TRBV5-4 and TRBJ2-2; TRBD1 matches 7 bases. The CDR3 contains 16 residues. Germline trimming cut 3 bases from V and 3 bases from J; bases unmatched to any gene: 8. Germline V lookup: CDR1 SGHNT, CDR2 YYREEE (reference sequence).